The clone carrying this TCR beta chain showed up just a few times. Expressed TCRB transcripts were sequenced because the isolated RNA had all been reverse transcribed beforehand. TCRdb's table, derived via immunoSEQ multiplex PCR, lists solely in-frame clones and lacks some. Of about 350,000 clones in the sample, around 20% were seen once. The record originates from a study of beta chain features in type 1 diabetes. The CDR3 consists of 16 residues. Trimming at V came to 2 bases and at J to 10 bases, leaving 9 bases not matched to a gene. Per the germline V gene, CDR1 is SEHNR and CDR2 is FQNEAQ (reference sequence).

The specimen sequenced was naive CD4+ T cells from blood. The chain is built from TRBV7-9 and TRBJ2-1; 12 nucleotides match TRBD2. This receptor was identified in a woman younger than 35 in good health. The CDR3 loop reads CASSLPASGRAWEQFF. DNA for the CDR3: TGTGCCAGCAGCTTACCTGCTAGCGGGAGGGCCTGGGAGCAGTTCTTC.